The clone carrying this TCR beta chain was found once. CDR3 length: 16 amino acids. V was cut by 0 bases and J by 1 base, with 10 bases left in between. Germline CDR1 MNHEY, CDR2 SMNVEV (reference sequence). The data are from a study of shared clonotypes between healthy human individuals. Sequenced by immunoSEQ multiplex PCR; TCRdb stores in-frame clones only, minus some. The sample lists some 1,600,000 clones, approximately 98% seen once, with about 0.4% in the top ten. The material sequenced was naive CD4+ T cells sorted from blood. Specified subset: CD45RA+ positively selected. This TCR was sampled from a man younger than 45 in good health. V gene TRBV27 combines with J gene TRBJ1-5; D is unresolved. The CDR3 region has the DNA TGTGCCAGCAGTTTATCGGCCCTTTGGAGCAATCAGCCCCAGCATTTT. Its translation: CASSLSALWSNQPQHF.